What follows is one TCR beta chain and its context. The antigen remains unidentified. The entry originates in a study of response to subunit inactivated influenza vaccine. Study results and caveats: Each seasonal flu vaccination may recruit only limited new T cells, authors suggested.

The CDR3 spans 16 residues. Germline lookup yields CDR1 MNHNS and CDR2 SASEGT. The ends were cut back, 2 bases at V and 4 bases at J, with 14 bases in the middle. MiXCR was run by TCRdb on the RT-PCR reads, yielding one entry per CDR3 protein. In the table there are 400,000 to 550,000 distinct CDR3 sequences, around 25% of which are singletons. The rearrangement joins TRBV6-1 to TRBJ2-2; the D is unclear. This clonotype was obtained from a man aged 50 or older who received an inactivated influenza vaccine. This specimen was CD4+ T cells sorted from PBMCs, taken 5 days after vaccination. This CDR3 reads CASSELPTRATGELFF. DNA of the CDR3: TGTGCCAGCAGTGAACTACCGACGCGAGCCACCGGGGAGCTGTTTTTT.